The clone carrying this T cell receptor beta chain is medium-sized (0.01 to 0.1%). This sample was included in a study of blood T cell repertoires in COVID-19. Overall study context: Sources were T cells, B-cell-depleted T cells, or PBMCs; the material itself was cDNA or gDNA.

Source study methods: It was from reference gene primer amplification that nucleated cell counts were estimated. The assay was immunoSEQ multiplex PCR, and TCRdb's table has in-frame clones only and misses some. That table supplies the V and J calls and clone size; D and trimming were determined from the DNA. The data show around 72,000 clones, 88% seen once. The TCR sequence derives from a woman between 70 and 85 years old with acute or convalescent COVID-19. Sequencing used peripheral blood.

This chain's CDR3 is CSASGLAVPGTGELFF. CDR3 sequence (DNA): TGCAGTGCTAGTGGCCTAGCGGTCCCGGGGACCGGGGAGCTGTTTTTT. The rearrangement links TRBV20-1 to TRBJ2-2, with 7 bases matching TRBD2. Germline V CDR1 and CDR2: DFQATT, SNEGSKA (reference sequence). The V and J ends lost 3 bases and 5 bases, in that order; junction bases with no gene match: 12. The length of the CDR3 is 16 residues.